This T cell receptor beta chain was sequenced during a study of CD8 T cells in Susac syndrome. From blood CD8+ and CD4+ T cells, TCR beta sequences were generated. The multiple sclerosis controls were treatment-naive patients with relapsing-remitting disease that was stable or active. TEMRA cells were FACS-enriched and CD8+ and CD4+ T cells negatively isolated. V gave up 3 bases and J gave up 4 bases, with 12 bases separating them. The CDR3 consists of 14 residues. CDR1 and CDR2 from the germline V gene are MGHDK and SYGVNS. After extraction with the RNeasy kit, about 0.45 to 1 ug of the RNA was reverse transcribed using random hexamers. Multiplex immunoSEQ PCR targeted 54 Vbeta and 13 Jbeta TCR beta segments. TCRdb reprocessed the immunoSEQ multiplex PCR reads with MiXCR, giving one entry per CDR3 protein. The repertoire consists of a few hundred thousand distinct CDR3 sequences, with about 91% occurring once and the leading ten covering about 0.07%.

The sequenced material came from CD4+ T cells from PBMCs. The chain is built from TRBV25-1 and TRBJ2-5; D is perhaps TRBD2 (5 bases). The sequence derives from a human donor with multiple sclerosis. The CDR3 loop is CASSDTRRGETQYF. The CDR3, as DNA: TGTGCCAGCAGTGACACACGTCGGGGAGAGACCCAGTACTTC.